A single sample is the source of the 5 T cell receptor beta chains below, sequenced in a study of T cell responses to AZD1222 COVID-19 vaccine. Some clones are missing from TCRdb's copy, which holds only in-frame ones; the method was immunoSEQ multiplex PCR. The sample records some 150,000 clones, around 87% being singletons. The material was peripheral blood, obtained 28 days after the second AZD1222 dose. The receptors derive from an adult who received the AZD1222 COVID-19 vaccine.

The chain links TRBV10-2 to TRBJ2-1; D is possibly TRBD2 (5 bases). CDR3 length equals 12 residues. Germline CDR1 reads WSHSY; CDR2 reads SAAADI. Trimming cost V 3 bases and J 12 bases, with 12 bases left between them. CDR3 DNA: TGCGCCAGCAGTGATTTGGCTGAGGGGCAGTTCTTC. Encoded protein: CASSDLAEGQFF.

The chain couples TRBV29-1 to TRBJ1-1; no reliable D call. Germline CDR1 and CDR2: SQVTM and ANQGSEA. This CDR3 region has 13 residues. Trimming stripped 7 bases from V and 1 base from J, with 13 bases between. DNA for the CDR3: TGCAGCGGCCGGGTCTCTCCGAACACTGAAGCTTTCTTT. It encodes CSGRVSPNTEAFF.

The V call is TRBV3-1 (or the pseudogene TRBV3-2), the J call TRBJ2-5, with 8 bases aligning to TRBD1. The CDR3 has 14 residues. Unmatched junction bases numbered 4, after V lost 4 bases and J lost 3 bases. From germline, CDR1 is LGHDT and CDR2 YNNKEL (reference sequence). Here the CDR3 DNA reads TGTGCCAGCAGCCGACGGACAGGGAAAGAGACCCAGTACTTC. It is translated as CASSRRTGKETQYF.

The J gene is TRBJ1-6, the V gene TRBV19; D gene uncertain. V gave up 5 bases and J gave up 9 bases, with 17 bases separating them. The germline V gene encodes CDR1 LNHDA and CDR2 SQIVND (reference sequence). The CDR3 has 15 residues. CDR3 region: CASSDLNSPFSPLHF. CDR3 nucleotide sequence: TGTGCCAGTAGTGACCTTAACTCTCCCTTTTCACCCCTCCACTTT.

The chain couples TRBV27 to TRBJ1-5; tentatively, D is TRBD1 (6 bases). CDR3 size: 15 residues. Germline values: CDR1 MNHEY, CDR2 SMNVEV (reference sequence). Trimming stripped 6 bases from V and 0 bases from J, with 12 bases between. CDR3 nucleotides: TGTGCCAGCAGAAGGGGGGTCTCTAGCAATCAGCCCCAGCATTTT. It translates to CASRRGVSSNQPQHF.